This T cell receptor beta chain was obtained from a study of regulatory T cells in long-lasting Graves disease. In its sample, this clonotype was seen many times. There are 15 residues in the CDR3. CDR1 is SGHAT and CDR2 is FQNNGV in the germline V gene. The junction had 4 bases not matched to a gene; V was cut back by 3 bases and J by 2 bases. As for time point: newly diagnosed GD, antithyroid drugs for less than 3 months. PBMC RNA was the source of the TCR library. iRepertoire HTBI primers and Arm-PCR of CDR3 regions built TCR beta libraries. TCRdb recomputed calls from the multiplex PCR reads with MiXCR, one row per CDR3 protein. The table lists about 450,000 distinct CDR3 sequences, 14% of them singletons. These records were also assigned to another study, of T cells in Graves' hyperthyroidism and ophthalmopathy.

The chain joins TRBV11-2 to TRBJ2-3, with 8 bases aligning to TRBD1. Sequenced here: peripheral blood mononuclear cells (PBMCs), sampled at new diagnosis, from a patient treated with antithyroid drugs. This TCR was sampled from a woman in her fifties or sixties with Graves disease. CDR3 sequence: CASSFGQGATDTQYF. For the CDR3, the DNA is TGTGCCAGCAGCTTTGGGCAGGGGGCCACAGATACGCAGTATTTT.